Following are 24 T cell receptor beta chains from one sample sequenced in a study of neoadjuvant anti-PD-1 for oral cavity cancer. Only in-frame clones appear in the TCRdb table, and some are missing; sequencing was by immunoSEQ multiplex PCR. The table lists tens of thousands of clones, around 83% of them singletons. Sequenced here: PBMCs, sampled before nivolumab (anti-PD-1) treatment. The receptor set was obtained from a person aged 35 to 85 with oral cavity squamous cell carcinoma.

The V gene is TRBV5-6, the J gene TRBJ1-4; 9 bases fit TRBD1. Trimming at V came to 0 bases and at J to 7 bases, leaving 4 bases not matched to a gene. The CDR3 runs 15 residues. Germline CDR1 reads SGHDT; CDR2 reads YYEEEE. The DNA of the CDR3 is TGTGCCAGCAGCTTGGCCGGGGGACAGGGTGAAAAACTGTTTTTT. This sequence encodes CASSLAGGQGEKLFF.

V is TRBV2 and J is TRBJ1-2, with D perhaps TRBD1 (5 bases). Trimming removed 4 bases at V and 7 bases at J, with 13 bases between. Germline-derived CDR1 and CDR2 are SNHLY and FYNNEI. The CDR3 loop spans 13 amino acids. CDR3 DNA sequence: TGTGCCAGCAGTGTTTTACAGGAGGTTGGCTACACCTTC. It yields the protein CASSVLQEVGYTF.

This rearrangement joins TRBV7-8 to TRBJ2-3; TRBD2 matches 9 bases. CDR3 length: 15 residues. Trimming at V came to 1 base and at J to 5 bases, leaving 4 bases not matched to a gene. Germline V gene sequence: CDR1 SGHVS, CDR2 FQNEAQ. CDR3 sequence (DNA): TGTGCCAGCAGCTTAGGCGGCGGGGGGGTAGATACGCAGTATTTT. The encoded protein is CASSLGGGGVDTQYF.

The genes are TRBV20-1 and TRBJ1-2, with D maybe TRBD1 (5 bases). This CDR3 region has 11 residues. The V gene's germline CDR1 is DFQATT and CDR2 SNEGSKA (reference sequence). Between the trimmed V and J ends, which lost 6 bases and 2 bases, there was a span of 7 bases. Here the CDR3 reads CSAQENYGYTF. The CDR3 region has the DNA TGCAGTGCACAGGAAAACTATGGCTACACCTTC.

The J gene is TRBJ1-1, the V gene TRBV5-6; no definite D call. CDR3 length equals 13 residues. Germline assignment: CDR1 SGHDT and CDR2 YYEEEE. V was clipped by 6 bases and J by 1 base, with 10 bases between them. The DNA of the CDR3 is TGTGCCAGCATCTCATATGGGAACACTGAAGCTTTCTTT. It codes for CASISYGNTEAFF. The whole variable domain, remainder taken from reference TRBV5-6 and TRBJ1-1, is DAGVTQSPTHLIKTRGQQVTLRCSPKSGHDTVSWYQQALGQGPQFIFQYYEEEERQRGNFPDRFSGHQFPNYSSELNVNALLLGDSALYLCASISYGNTEAFFGQGTRLTVV.

In nucleotides, the CDR3 is TGTGCCAGCAGCTCCAGCCGGACAGGGTACAATCAGCCCCAGCATTTT. Translated: CASSSSRTGYNQPQHF. The V call is TRBV7-3, the J call TRBJ1-5; 8 nucleotides line up with TRBD1. Germline V CDR1 and CDR2: SGHTA, FQGTGA. After removal of 4 bases from V and 3 bases from J, the junction contained 8 bases not matched to a gene. The CDR3 sequence is 16 residues long.

The chain joins TRBV6-1 to TRBJ1-5; D perhaps matches TRBD1 (5 bases). Germline V CDR1 and CDR2: MNHNS, SASEGT. CDR3 size: 14 residues. V gave up 3 bases and J gave up 7 bases, with 13 bases separating them. The CDR3 spells CASSDIGREQPQHF. CDR3 DNA sequence: TGTGCCAGCAGTGATATAGGCAGGGAACAGCCCCAGCATTTT.

This clone is a singleton in its sample. V is TRBV6-1 and J is TRBJ1-1; 7 nucleotides agree with TRBD1. V trimming: 6 bases; J trimming: 4 bases; junction bases outside the gene matches: 8. In germline, CDR1 is MNHNS, CDR2 SASEGT. The CDR3 covers 14 residues. In DNA form, the CDR3 reads TGTGCCAGCAGAACTACAGGGGTAGGCACTGAAGCTTTCTTT. Protein: CASRTTGVGTEAFF.

In regard to this clone: A junction end diverges from the germline sequence, so it may reflect a read error. The genes are TRBV19 and TRBJ1-5; D not certain. The CDR3 spans 15 residues. Germline CDR1 reads LNHDA; CDR2 reads SQIVND (reference sequence). CDR3 protein: CASSMLGFSDQPQHF. CDR3 DNA sequence: TGTGCCAGTAGTATGTTGGGCTTTAGCGATCAGCCCCAGCATTTT.

The V call is TRBV7-9, the J call TRBJ1-4; D may be TRBD1 (5 bases). There are 14 residues in the CDR3. With 5 bases removed from V and 8 bases from J, the gap between germline ends came to 15 bases. Germline assignment: CDR1 SEHNR and CDR2 FQNEAQ (reference sequence). CDR3 in amino acids: CASSRRDGAEKLFF. The CDR3 DNA is TGTGCCAGCAGCCGGAGGGATGGGGCAGAAAAACTGTTTTTT.

CDR3 coding DNA: TGTGCCAGTAGTATTCTCAGCAGACATAACTATGGCTACACCTTC. Its protein is CASSILSRHNYGYTF. The V and J genes are TRBV19 and TRBJ1-2; no clear D gene. There are 15 residues in the CDR3. CDR1 is LNHDA and CDR2 is SQIVND in the germline V gene (reference sequence). Trimming removed 3 bases from V and 1 base from J, with 12 bases in between.

CDR3 protein: CASSPAGASGANVLTF. The DNA of the CDR3 is TGCGCCAGCAGTCCCGCAGGGGCATCTGGGGCCAACGTCCTGACTTTC. The chain employs TRBV10-1 and TRBJ2-6; maybe TRBD1 (6 bases). This CDR3 is 16 amino acids long. Germline values: CDR1 WNHNN, CDR2 SYGVQD (reference sequence). V lost 5 bases and J lost 1, with 12 bases in between.

This clone was found once. The chain carries TRBV30 and TRBJ1-6, with unresolved D. V lost 2 bases and J 0 bases, leaving 11 bases between the germline ends. Germline loops: CDR1 GTSNPN, CDR2 SVGIG (reference sequence). The CDR3 spans 16 residues. This CDR3 reads CAWSTYTSSYNSPLHF. The CDR3 nucleotides are TGTGCCTGGAGTACATACACGAGCTCCTATAATTCACCCCTCCACTTT. Full variable domain (missing parts from reference TRBV30 and TRBJ1-6): SQTIHQWPATLVQPVGSPLSLECTVEGTSNPNLYWYRQAAGRGLQLLFYSVGIGQISSEVPQNLSASRPQDRQFILSSKKLLLSDSGFYLCAWSTYTSSYNSPLHFGNGTRLTVT.

The CDR3 protein is CAGQDSGNTIYF. CDR3 bases: TGTGCCGGACAGGACTCTGGAAACACCATATATTTT. This chain connects TRBV7-9 to TRBJ1-3, with 7 bases aligning to TRBD1. J gave up 0 bases and V 11 bases, and 1 base lay outside the gene matches. This CDR3 is built from 12 residues. Germline CDR1 reads SEHNR; CDR2 reads FQNEAQ (reference sequence).

V is TRBV5-4 and J is TRBJ2-1; TRBD2 matches at 8 bases. J lost 6 bases, V lost 1 base, and 6 bases had no gene match. CDR1 is SGHNT and CDR2 is YYREEE in the germline V gene (reference sequence). The CDR3 is 15 amino acids. For the CDR3, the DNA is TGTGCCAGCAGCTTGATTAGCGGGATCCCCAATGAGCAGTTCTTC. This encodes CASSLISGIPNEQFF.

The chain links TRBV5-1 to TRBJ2-7, with TRBD2 matching over 11 bases. CDR3 size: 15 residues. Germline CDR1 reads SGHRS; CDR2 reads YFSETQ. The V gene end was trimmed by 3 bases and the J gene end by 6 bases; junction bases not matched to a gene: 8. Written as DNA, the CDR3 is TGCGCCAGCAGCTCTAGCGGGAGGACCCCAATCGAGCAGTACTTC. Translating it yields CASSSSGRTPIEQYF.

The chain recombines TRBV11-2 with TRBJ2-2, with D maybe TRBD2 (5 bases). The CDR3 covers 13 residues. Trimming stripped 3 bases from V and 7 bases from J, with 9 bases between. From germline, CDR1 is SGHAT and CDR2 FQNNGV. The CDR3 DNA reads as TGTGCCAGCAGCTTTTGGGGAGTCGGGGAGCTGTTTTTT. Amino acids: CASSFWGVGELFF. The whole variable domain, remainder taken from reference TRBV11-2 and TRBJ2-2, is EAGVAQSPRYKIIEKRQSVAFWCNPISGHATLYWYQQILGQGPKLLIQFQNNGVVDDSQLPKDRFSAERLKGVDSTLKIQPAKLEDSAVYLCASSFWGVGELFFGEGSRLTVL.

This chain uses TRBV4-1 with TRBJ2-3; D gene unclear. The CDR3 has 13 residues. CDR1 is MGHRA and CDR2 is YSYEKL in the germline V gene. The V end was cut by 2 bases, the J end by 3 bases, with 6 bases between. The CDR3 bases are TGCGCCAGCAGCCAATCGAGGACAGATACGCAGTATTTT. It codes for CASSQSRTDTQYF.

This clone was detected only a few times. This chain links TRBV5-6 with TRBJ1-4; 8 nucleotides align to TRBD1. With 3 bases clipped from V and 7 bases from J, the junction kept 8 bases outside the gene matches. The CDR3 length is 15 residues. From germline, CDR1 is SGHDT and CDR2 YYEEEE. The CDR3 sequence is CASSSGMGTGEKLFF. The CDR3 bases are TGTGCCAGCAGCTCCGGAATGGGGACAGGTGAAAAACTGTTTTTT.

This chain links TRBV28 with TRBJ1-2; maybe TRBD1 (6 bases). Germline assignment: CDR1 MDHEN and CDR2 SYDVKM. The CDR3 length is 17 residues. V was cut by 5 bases and J by 4 bases, with 23 bases left in between. The CDR3 coding sequence is TGTGCCAGCAGTGGCGAAGGAGTCGGGACAAAACCCTATGGCTACACCTTC. Protein product: CASSGEGVGTKPYGYTF.

This chain links TRBV29-1 with TRBJ1-2; a possible D gene is TRBD1 (5 bases). Trimming left V 7 bases short and J 8 bases short, with 20 bases between. CDR3 length: 13 residues. Germline assignment: CDR1 SQVTM and CDR2 ANQGSEA. This CDR3 is CSASAGGIIGYTF. The CDR3 DNA sequence: TGCAGCGCCAGTGCGGGGGGGATCATCGGCTACACCTTC.

This rearrangement joins TRBV5-4 to TRBJ2-1; D remains unclear. The CDR3 loop spans 12 amino acids. Trimming took off 4 bases at V and 3 bases at J, with 5 bases between the two ends. CDR1 is SGHNT and CDR2 is YYREEE in the germline V gene (reference sequence). CDR3 coding DNA: TGTGCCAGCAGCCTGGACTACAATGAGCAGTTCTTC. This translates into CASSLDYNEQFF.

In its sample, this clone was seen once. V gene TRBV6-6 combines with J gene TRBJ2-7; 10 nucleotides line up with TRBD1. Trimming removed 5 bases from V and 7 bases from J; junction bases left unmatched: 8. The germline gives CDR1 MNHNY, CDR2 SVGAGI (reference sequence). This CDR3 region has 14 residues. In DNA form, the CDR3 reads TGTGCCAGCAGTAAAACCGGGACAGGGGAAGAGCAGTACTTC. It encodes CASSKTGTGEEQYF.

This clone appeared a few times. V and J are TRBV6-5 and TRBJ1-2; D possibly corresponds to TRBD1 (6 bases). The ends were cut back, 5 bases at V and 3 bases at J, with 7 bases in the middle. Germline CDR1 MNHEY, CDR2 SVGAGI. The CDR3 has 12 residues. The CDR3 loop reads CASSTGYYGYTF. CDR3 DNA: TGTGCCAGCAGTACAGGGTACTATGGCTACACCTTC.